This T cell receptor beta chain was identified during a study of blood T cell repertoires in COVID-19. The ends were cut back, 5 bases at V and 6 bases at J, with 11 bases in the middle. The CDR3 runs 14 residues. Looked up from germline, CDR1 is LNHDA and CDR2 is SQIVND (reference sequence). Sequencing used immunoSEQ multiplex PCR; TCRdb keeps in-frame clones, though not all of them. Of fewer than 250,000 clones in the sample, around 83% are singletons; the top ten hold less than 3%. The chain is built from TRBV19 and TRBJ2-6, with D maybe TRBD2 (5 bases). Sequenced input: peripheral blood. The TCR sequence derives from a man aged 45 to 65 with active or convalescent COVID-19. Here the CDR3 reads CASSPPGKANVLTF. In DNA form, the CDR3 reads TGTGCCAGTAGTCCCCCGGGGAAGGCCAACGTCCTGACTTTC.